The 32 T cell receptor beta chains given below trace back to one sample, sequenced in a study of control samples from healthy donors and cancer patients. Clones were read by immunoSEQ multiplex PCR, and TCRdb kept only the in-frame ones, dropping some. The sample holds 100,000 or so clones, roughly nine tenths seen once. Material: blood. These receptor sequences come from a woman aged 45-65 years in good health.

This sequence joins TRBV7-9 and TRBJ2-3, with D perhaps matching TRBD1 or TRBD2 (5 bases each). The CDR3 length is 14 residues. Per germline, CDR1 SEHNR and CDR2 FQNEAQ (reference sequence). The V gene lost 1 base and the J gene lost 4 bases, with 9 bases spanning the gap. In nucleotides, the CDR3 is TGTGCCAGCAGCTTAGGGGGGAACGCAGATACGCAGTATTTT. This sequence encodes CASSLGGNADTQYF.

Here the CDR3 reads CASSLDPQPQHF. In DNA form, the CDR3 reads TGTGCCAGCAGTTTAGATCCTCAGCCCCAGCATTTT. The rearrangement uses TRBV2 and TRBJ1-5; D is uncertain. V was shortened by 5 bases and J by 6 bases, with 8 bases between the two germline ends. Germline V gene lookup returns CDR1 SNHLY and CDR2 FYNNEI. This CDR3 has 12 residues.

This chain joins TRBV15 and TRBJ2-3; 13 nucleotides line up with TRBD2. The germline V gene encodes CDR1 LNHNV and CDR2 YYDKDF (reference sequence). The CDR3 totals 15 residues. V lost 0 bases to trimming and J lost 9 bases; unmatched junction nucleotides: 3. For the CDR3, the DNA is TGTGCCACCAGCAGAGATCGGGGACTAGCGGGGACGCAGTATTTT. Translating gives CATSRDRGLAGTQYF.

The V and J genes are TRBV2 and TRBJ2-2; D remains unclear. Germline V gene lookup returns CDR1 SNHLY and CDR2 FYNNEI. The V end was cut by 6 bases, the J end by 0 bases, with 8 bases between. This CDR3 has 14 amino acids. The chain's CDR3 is CASRPGPNTGELFF. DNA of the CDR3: TGTGCCAGCAGACCCGGGCCGAACACCGGGGAGCTGTTTTTT.

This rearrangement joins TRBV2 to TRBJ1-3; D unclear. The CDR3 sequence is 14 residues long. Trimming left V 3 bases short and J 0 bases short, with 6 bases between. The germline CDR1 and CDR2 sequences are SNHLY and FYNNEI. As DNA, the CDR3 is TGTGCCAGCAGTGACTGGACCTCTGGAAACACCATATATTTT. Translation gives CASSDWTSGNTIYF.

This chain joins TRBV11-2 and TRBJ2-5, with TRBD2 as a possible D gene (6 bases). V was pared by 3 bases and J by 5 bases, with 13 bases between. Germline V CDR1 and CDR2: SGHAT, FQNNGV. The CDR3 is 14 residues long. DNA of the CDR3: TGTGCCAGCAGCTTCTCGACTAGTGGCGAGACCCAGTACTTC. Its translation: CASSFSTSGETQYF.

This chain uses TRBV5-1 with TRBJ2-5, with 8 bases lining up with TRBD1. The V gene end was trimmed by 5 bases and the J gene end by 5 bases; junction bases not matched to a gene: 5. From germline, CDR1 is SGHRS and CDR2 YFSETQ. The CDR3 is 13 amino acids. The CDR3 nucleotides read TGCGCCAGCAGAGGGGACAGGACCGAGACCCAGTACTTC. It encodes CASRGDRTETQYF.

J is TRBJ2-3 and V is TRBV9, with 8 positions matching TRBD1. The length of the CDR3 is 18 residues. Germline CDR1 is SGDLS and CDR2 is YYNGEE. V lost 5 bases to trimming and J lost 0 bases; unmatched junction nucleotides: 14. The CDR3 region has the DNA TGTGCCAGCAGTAAATCAGGGGGCCGAAGAACAAGCACAGATACGCAGTATTTT. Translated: CASSKSGGRRTSTDTQYF.

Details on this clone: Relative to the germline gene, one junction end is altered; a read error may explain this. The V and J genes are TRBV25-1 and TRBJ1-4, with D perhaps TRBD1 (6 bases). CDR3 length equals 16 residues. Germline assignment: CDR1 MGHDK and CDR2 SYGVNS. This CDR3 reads CASSEFKGGAKEKLFF. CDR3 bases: TGTGCCAGCAGTGAATTTAAGGGGGGCGCTAAGGAAAAACTGTTTTTT. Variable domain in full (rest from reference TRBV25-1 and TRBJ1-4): EADIYQTPRYLVIGTGKKITLECSQTMGHDKMYWYQQDPGMELHLIHYSYGVNSTEKGDLSSESTVSRIRTEHFPLTLESARPSHTSQYLCASSEFKGGAKEKLFFGSGTQLSVL.

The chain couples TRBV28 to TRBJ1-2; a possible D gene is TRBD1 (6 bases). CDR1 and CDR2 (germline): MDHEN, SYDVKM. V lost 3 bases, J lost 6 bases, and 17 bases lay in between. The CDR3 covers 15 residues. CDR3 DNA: TGTGCCAGCAGTTTCTACGCTGGACAGCAAGATGGCTACACCTTC. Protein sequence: CASSFYAGQQDGYTF.

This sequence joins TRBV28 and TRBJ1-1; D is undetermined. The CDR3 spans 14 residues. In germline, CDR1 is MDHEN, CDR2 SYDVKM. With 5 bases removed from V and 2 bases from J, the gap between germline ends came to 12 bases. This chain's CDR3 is CASSVAPYNTEAFF. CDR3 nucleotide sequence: TGTGCCAGCAGTGTCGCCCCGTATAACACTGAAGCTTTCTTT.

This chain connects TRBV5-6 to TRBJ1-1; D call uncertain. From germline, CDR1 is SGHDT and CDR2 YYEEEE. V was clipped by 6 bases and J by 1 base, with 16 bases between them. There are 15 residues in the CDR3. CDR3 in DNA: TGTGCCAGCACCCAGTATTCCCGGCAGAACACTGAAGCTTTCTTT. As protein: CASTQYSRQNTEAFF. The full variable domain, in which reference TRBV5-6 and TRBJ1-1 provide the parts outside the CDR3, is DAGVTQSPTHLIKTRGQQVTLRCSPKSGHDTVSWYQQALGQGPQFIFQYYEEEERQRGNFPDRFSGHQFPNYSSELNVNALLLGDSALYLCASTQYSRQNTEAFFGQGTRLTVV.

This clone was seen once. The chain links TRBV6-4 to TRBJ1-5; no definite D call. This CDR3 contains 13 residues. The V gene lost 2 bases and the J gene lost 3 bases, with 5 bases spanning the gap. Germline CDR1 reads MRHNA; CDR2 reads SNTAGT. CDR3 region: CASSDNPNQPQHF. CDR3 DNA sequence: TGTGCCAGCAGTGACAACCCCAATCAGCCCCAGCATTTT.

This CDR3 is CASSLGQLYTDTQYF. The CDR3, as DNA: TGTGCCAGCAGCTTAGGACAGCTATACACAGATACGCAGTATTTT. The rearrangement uses TRBV7-2 and TRBJ2-3; a possible D gene is TRBD1 (5 bases). Germline values: CDR1 SGHTA, CDR2 FQGNSA. V lost 1 base and J 2 bases, leaving 10 bases between the germline ends. The CDR3 consists of 15 residues.

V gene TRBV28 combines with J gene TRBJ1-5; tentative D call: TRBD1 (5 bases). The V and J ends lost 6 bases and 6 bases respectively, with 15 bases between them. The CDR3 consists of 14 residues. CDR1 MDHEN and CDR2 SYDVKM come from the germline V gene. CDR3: CASRPGHIPQPQHF. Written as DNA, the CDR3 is TGTGCCAGCAGGCCCGGACACATACCTCAGCCCCAGCATTTT.

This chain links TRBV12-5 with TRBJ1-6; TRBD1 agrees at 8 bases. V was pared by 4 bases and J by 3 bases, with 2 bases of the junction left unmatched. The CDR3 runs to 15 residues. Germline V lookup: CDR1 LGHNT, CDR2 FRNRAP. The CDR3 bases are TGTGCTAGTGGTTCCGGGACAGGCTATAATTCACCCCTCCACTTT. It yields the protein CASGSGTGYNSPLHF.

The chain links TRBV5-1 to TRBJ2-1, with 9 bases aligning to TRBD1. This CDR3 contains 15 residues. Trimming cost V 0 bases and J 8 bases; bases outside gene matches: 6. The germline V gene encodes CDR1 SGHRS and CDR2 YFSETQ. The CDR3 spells CASSLVGDRVYEQFF. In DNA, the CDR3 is TGCGCCAGCAGCTTGGTGGGGGACAGGGTCTATGAGCAGTTCTTC.

The CDR3 is CASSQSGETQYF. For the CDR3, the DNA is TGTGCCAGCAGCCAGTCGGGTGAGACCCAGTACTTC. V is TRBV6-2 or TRBV6-3 and J is TRBJ2-5; unclear D gene. Trimming cost V 6 bases and J 5 bases, with 10 bases left between them. Germline V lookup: CDR1 MNHEY, CDR2 SVGEGT. This CDR3 is 12 amino acids long.

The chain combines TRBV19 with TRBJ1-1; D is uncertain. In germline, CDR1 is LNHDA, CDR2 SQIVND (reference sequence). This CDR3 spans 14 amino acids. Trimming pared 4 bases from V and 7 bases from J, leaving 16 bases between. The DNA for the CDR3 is TGTGCCAGTAGTACGATAGCTCGGGGAAGTGAAGCTTTCTTT. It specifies CASSTIARGSEAFF. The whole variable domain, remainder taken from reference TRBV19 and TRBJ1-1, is DGGITQSPKYLFRKEGQNVTLSCEQNLNHDAMYWYRQDPGQGLRLIYYSQIVNDFQKGDIAEGYSVSREKKESFPLTVTSAQKNPTAFYLCASSTIARGSEAFFGQGTRLTVV.

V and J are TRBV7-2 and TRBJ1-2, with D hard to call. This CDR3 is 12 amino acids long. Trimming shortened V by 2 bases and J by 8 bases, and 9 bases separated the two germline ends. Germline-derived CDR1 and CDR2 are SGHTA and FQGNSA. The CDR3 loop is CASSLSIGGYTF. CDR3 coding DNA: TGTGCCAGCAGCTTAAGTATAGGGGGCTACACCTTC.

CDR3 sequence reads: CASSRLVGELFF. DNA for the CDR3: TGTGCCAGTAGTCGACTAGTTGGGGAGCTGTTTTTT. This chain links TRBV19 with TRBJ2-2; TRBD2 is a possible D gene (6 bases). Trimming cost V 5 bases and J 8 bases, with 9 bases left between them. Germline V gene data show CDR1 as LNHDA and CDR2 as SQIVND (reference sequence). The CDR3 is made up of 12 amino acids.

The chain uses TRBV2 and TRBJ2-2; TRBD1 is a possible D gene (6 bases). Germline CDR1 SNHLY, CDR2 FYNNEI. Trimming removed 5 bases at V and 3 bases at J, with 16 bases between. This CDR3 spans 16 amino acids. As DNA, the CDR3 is TGTGCCAGCAGTCAAAACCGGGACACTGACACCGGGGAGCTGTTTTTT. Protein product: CASSQNRDTDTGELFF.

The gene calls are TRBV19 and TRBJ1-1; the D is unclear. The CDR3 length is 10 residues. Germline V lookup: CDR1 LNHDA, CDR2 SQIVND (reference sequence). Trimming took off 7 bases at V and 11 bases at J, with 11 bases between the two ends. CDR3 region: CASMGVGAFF. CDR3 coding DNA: TGTGCCAGTATGGGTGTCGGGGCTTTCTTT.

The CDR3 reads CASSLAGGAETQYF. CDR3 DNA sequence: TGTGCCAGCAGTTTGGCGGGAGGGGCGGAGACCCAGTACTTC. The gene calls are TRBV6-2 or TRBV6-3 and TRBJ2-5; TRBD2 matches at 9 bases. Germline lookup yields CDR1 MNHEY and CDR2 SVGEGT. J gave up 5 bases and V 4 bases, and 5 bases lay outside the gene matches. The length of the CDR3 is 14 residues.

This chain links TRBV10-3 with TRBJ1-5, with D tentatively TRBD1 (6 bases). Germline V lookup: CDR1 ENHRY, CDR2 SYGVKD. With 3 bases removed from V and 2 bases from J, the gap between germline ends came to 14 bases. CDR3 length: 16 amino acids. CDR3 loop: CAISDLEAGGNQPQHF. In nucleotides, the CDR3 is TGTGCCATCAGTGACCTCGAGGCAGGGGGCAATCAGCCCCAGCATTTT.

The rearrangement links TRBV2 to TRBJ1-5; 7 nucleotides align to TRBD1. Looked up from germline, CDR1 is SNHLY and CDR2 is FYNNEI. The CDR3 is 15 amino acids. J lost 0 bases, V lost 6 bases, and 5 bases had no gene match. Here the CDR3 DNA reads TGTGCCAGCAGCCTCGGACAGGATAGCAATCAGCCCCAGCATTTT. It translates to CASSLGQDSNQPQHF.

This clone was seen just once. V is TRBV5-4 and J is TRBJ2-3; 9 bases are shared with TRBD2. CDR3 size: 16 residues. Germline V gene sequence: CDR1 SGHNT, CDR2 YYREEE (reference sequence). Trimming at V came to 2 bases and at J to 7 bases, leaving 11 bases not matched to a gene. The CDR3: CASSFSSGGGANTQYF. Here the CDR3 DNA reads TGTGCCAGCAGCTTTAGTTCCGGCGGGGGGGCGAATACGCAGTATTTT. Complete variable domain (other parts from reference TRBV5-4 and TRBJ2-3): ETGVTQSPTHLIKTRGQQVTLRCSSQSGHNTVSWYQQALGQGPQFIFQYYREEENGRGNFPPRFSGLQFPNYSSELNVNALELDDSALYLCASSFSSGGGANTQYFGPGTRLTVL.

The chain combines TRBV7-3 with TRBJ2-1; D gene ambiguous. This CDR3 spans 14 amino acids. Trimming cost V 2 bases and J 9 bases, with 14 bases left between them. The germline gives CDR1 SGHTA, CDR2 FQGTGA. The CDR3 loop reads CASSLGTSKGEQFF. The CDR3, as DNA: TGTGCCAGCAGCTTAGGAACATCTAAGGGTGAGCAGTTCTTC.

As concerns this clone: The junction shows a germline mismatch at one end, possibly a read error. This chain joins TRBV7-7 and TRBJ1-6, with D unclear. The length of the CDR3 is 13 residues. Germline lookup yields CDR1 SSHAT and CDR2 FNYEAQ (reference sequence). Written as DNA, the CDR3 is TGTGCTAGCAGCTTAGTCCTTAATTCACCCCTCCACTTT. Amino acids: CASSLVLNSPLHF.

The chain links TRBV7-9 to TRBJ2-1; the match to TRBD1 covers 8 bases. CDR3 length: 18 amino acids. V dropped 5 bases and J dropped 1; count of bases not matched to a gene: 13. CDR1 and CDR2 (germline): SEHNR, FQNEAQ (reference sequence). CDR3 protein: CASSLRDRRLQSYNEQFF. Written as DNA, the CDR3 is TGTGCCAGCAGCCTCCGGGACAGGAGACTGCAGTCCTACAATGAGCAGTTCTTC.

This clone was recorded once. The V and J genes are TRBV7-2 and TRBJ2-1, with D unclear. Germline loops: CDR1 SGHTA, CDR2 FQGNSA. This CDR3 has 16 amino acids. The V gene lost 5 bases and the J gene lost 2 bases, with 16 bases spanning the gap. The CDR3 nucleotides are TGTGCCAGCAGCCCAGGCGCCCTCCCGACCTACAATGAGCAGTTCTTC. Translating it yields CASSPGALPTYNEQFF.

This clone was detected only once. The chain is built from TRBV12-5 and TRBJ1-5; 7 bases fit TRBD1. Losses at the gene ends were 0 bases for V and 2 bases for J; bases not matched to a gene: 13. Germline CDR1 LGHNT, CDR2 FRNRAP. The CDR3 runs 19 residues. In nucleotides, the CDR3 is TGTGCTAGTGGTTTGGTACGCAGGGGGGCCTCATGGGGCAATCAGCCCCAGCATTTT. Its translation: CASGLVRRGASWGNQPQHF.